This entry is about one T cell receptor (beta chain). The antigen remains unidentified. The CDR3 runs to 15 residues. CDR1 MNHEY and CDR2 SVGAGI come from the germline V gene. V lost 5 bases to trimming and J lost 0 bases, with 13 bases between them. This sample stems from a study of early T cells in non-severe SARS-CoV-2 infection. About the study: Whole-blood bulk RNA, unsorted, was sequenced, and chains were unpaired. Findings and limits, study-wide: There was a bias toward anti-spike CD8 responses in VDJdb matching, which missed private and CD4 specificities.

Each cDNA molecule carried a unique molecular identifier. TCRdb re-derived calls from the 5' RACE reads in MiXCR, one entry per CDR3 protein. The sample lists about 90,000 distinct CDR3 sequences, approximately 12% occurring once. This specimen was whole blood, taken at baseline. This clonotype was sampled from an adult who was a healthcare worker with PCR-confirmed SARS-CoV-2 infection or an uninfected control (not recorded which). The chain uses TRBV6-5 and TRBJ1-1; D gene uncertain. This CDR3 reads CASSRPSTVNTEAFF. The CDR3, as DNA: TGTGCCAGCAGTCGGCCCTCGACGGTGAACACTGAAGCTTTCTTT.